This note documents a single T cell receptor (beta chain) sequence. Its antigen is currently unknown. This sample stems from a study of cytomegalovirus exposure and HLA in healthy donors. Findings and limits, study-wide: There were over 150 TCR beta chains listed as cytomegalovirus-associated. Reportedly, diagnosis of cytomegalovirus status by the classifier showed high specificity and sensitivity. Researchers reported that a few CMV-associated chains were confirmed in vitro as CMV antigen-specific.

The donors were part of the validation cohort of fewer than 150 subjects. That cohort was separate from the first cohort, which comprised 500 to 850 subjects. The repertoire was sequenced with immunoSEQ multiplex PCR; TCRdb's copy has only in-frame clones and lacks some. Counted here are tens of thousands of clones, roughly 95% occurring once; the ten biggest clones make up approximately 3.3%. Sequencing input: PBMCs. The source of this sequence is a woman aged 18 to 35 in good health and CMV-seropositive.

The CDR3 sequence is CATTSGGGEQYF. The DNA for the CDR3 is TGTGCCACCACTTCGGGGGGCGGCGAGCAGTACTTC. The rearrangement uses TRBV6-6 and TRBJ2-7; a possible D gene is TRBD2 (7 bases). Germline CDR1 reads MNHNY; CDR2 reads SVGAGI (reference sequence). Between the trimmed V and J ends, which lost 10 bases and 6 bases, there was a span of 16 bases. The CDR3 extends over 12 amino acids.